This TCR beta chain was recovered during a study of CD8+ T cells in alopecia areata (dated by TCRdb to about 2018). Background on the whole study: The treated patients, all with moderate-to-severe alopecia areata, were enrolled in an open-label pilot trial of oral tofacitinib given at 5 to 10 mg twice daily. RNA was extracted with the PAXgene miRNA kit for fixed scalp, the miRNeasy kit for PBMCs, and the RNeasy kit for mouse skin. Biopsies were taken from tofacitinib-treated patients at baseline and at 4 and 24 weeks of treatment, and a later scalp biopsy was taken in several of the tofacitinib-treated patients. Scalp clonality was compared across normal scalp (n=4), patchy alopecia areata scalp (n=8), and alopecia totalis/universalis scalp (n=8). immunoSEQ multiplex PCR using 35 Vbeta forward primers and 13 Jbeta reverse primers was used to amplify TCRbeta CDR3 regions. Tofacitinib was administered for 6 to 18 months, and 6 months of follow-up off drug were then conducted to assess delayed response and recurrence. For the treated patients, the SALT score, which quantifies what percentage of scalp surface area is affected, served as the measure of disease severity. The study used high-throughput TCRbeta sequencing to examine T cell clonal expansion in alopecia areata, in both the C3H/HeJ mouse model and human patients. In humans, TCRbeta sequencing was performed on scalp tissue and on sorted CD4+ and CD8+ peripheral blood T cells from healthy controls and from patients with patchy or totalis/universalis alopecia areata. General conclusions and limits of the study: Resident alphabeta T cells in normal human skin are also sequenced, complicating scalp TCR repertoire analysis, unlike mouse skin dominated by gammadelta T cells. The treated cohort was small, with a single nonresponder, so links between baseline CD8+ expansion and response need larger studies. Lesional scalp, especially in alopecia totalis/universalis, showed higher clonality and more expanded CD8+ clones than normal scalp, suggesting antigenic drive. Many expanded lesional clones were found to persist in scalp and blood during tofacitinib treatment, and relapse after treatment cessation may be partly explained by this persistence. Shared TCR sequences between patients were less evident than in mice, which may be partly attributable to HLA diversity in the patient population. Tofacitinib significantly decreased scalp clonality and the number of expanded CD8+ clones among the top 100 scalp clones.

The CDR1 and CDR2 encoded by the germline V gene are SGHDN and FVKESK. The CDR3 numbers 10 residues from cysteine through phenylalanine. Left in the record is the CDR3 DNA by itself, 30 bases read in frame from the first base. The time point label on this specimen signifies: less than 25 weeks on oral tofacitinib. What the treatment or condition label conveys for this sample: oral pan-JAK inhibitor, 5-10 mg twice daily. Peripheral blood and lesional scalp punch biopsies were obtained from patients with alopecia areata. PBMCs were isolated by density centrifugation and stained for CD3, CD4 and CD8, and CD4+ and CD8+ T cells were sorted on a FACSAria. The method behind the library was the immunoSEQ multiplex PCR assay. RNA was extracted from all samples and reverse transcribed into cDNA, which served as template for TCR sequencing. First-strand cDNA was synthesized using SuperScript III with a 2:1 mix of oligo-dT and random hexamers. A synthetic immune receptor repertoire was used to measure amplification bias, and any remaining bias was corrected computationally. In the source study's methods: Raw reads were preprocessed to remove errors, and CDR3 was defined according to IMGT conventions as the region from the conserved cysteine to phenylalanine. Clonality was computed by normalizing Shannon entropy by log2 of the number of productive unique TCRs and subtracting the result from 1. CD4 or CD8 identity of scalp clones was inferred by cross-referencing scalp TCRbeta sequences with sorted blood CD4 and CD8 repertoires. This immuneACCESS table, as held by TCRdb, lists in-frame sequences with V and J called but not all clones. Of the missing ones, under half trace to an unresolved V gene in checked studies; the others have no known cause. Clone size and the V and J calls come from that table; the DNA yielded D and trimming. Present in this sample are approximately 160,000 clones, around three fifths of which were seen just once. Jointly, the top ten make up more than 13% of the sample.

A few counts support this clone. No cognate antigen has been identified for it. At one end, the junction sequence differs from germline, possibly due to a read error. The TCR sequence derives from a human donor with alopecia areata. This sequence uses TRBV14 and TRBJ2-3; the D gene is unclear. The sequencing here drew on CD4+ T cells sorted from blood, taken at week 24, from a patient treated with tofacitinib. This receptor carries the CDR3 CASSQEVADF. The bases read TGTGCCAGCAGCCAAGAGGTGGCGGATTTT.